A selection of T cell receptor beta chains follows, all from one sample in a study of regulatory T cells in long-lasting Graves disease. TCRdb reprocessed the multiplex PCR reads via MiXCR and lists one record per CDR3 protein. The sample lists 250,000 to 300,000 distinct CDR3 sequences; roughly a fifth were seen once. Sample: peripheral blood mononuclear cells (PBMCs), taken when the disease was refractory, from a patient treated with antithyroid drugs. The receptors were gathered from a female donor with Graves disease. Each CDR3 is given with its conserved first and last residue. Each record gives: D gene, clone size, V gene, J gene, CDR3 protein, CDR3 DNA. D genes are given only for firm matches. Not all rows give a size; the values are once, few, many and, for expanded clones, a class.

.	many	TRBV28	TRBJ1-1	CASSLRSGAEAFF	TGTGCCAGCAGTTTACGTTCGGGCGCTGAAGCTTTCTTT
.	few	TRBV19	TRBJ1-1	CASSMHDLTEAFF	TGTGCCAGTAGTATGCATGATCTCACTGAAGCTTTCTTT
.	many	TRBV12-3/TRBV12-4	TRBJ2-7	CASSFGGPPTYEQYF	TGTGCCAGCAGTTTTGGAGGGCCTCCTACCTACGAGCAGTACTTC
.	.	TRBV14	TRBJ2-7	CASSRTADNIYEQYF	TGTGCCAGCAGCCGAACGGCGGACAATATCTACGAGCAGTACTTC
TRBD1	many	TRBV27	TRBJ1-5	CASSPRDRSYNQPQHF	TGTGCCAGCAGCCCCCGGGACAGGTCCTACAATCAGCCCCAGCATTTT
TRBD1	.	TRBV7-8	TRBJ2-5	CASSAGRGLQETQYF	TGTGCCAGCAGCGCTGGTAGGGGGCTGCAAGAGACCCAGTACTTC
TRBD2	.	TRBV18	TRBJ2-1	CASSWEGGSSYNEQFF	TGTGCCAGCTCTTGGGAGGGCGGAAGCTCCTACAATGAGCAGTTCTTC
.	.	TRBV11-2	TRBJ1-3	CASTLGGKPGNTIYF	TGTGCCAGCACCTTGGGGGGGAAGCCTGGAAACACCATATATTTT
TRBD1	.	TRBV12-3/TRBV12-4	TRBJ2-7	CASSQGVVEQYF	TGTGCCAGCAGCCAGGGGGTGGTGGAGCAGTACTTC
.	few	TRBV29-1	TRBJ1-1	CSVELSGAFF	TGCAGCGTTGAACTGAGTGGAGCTTTCTTT
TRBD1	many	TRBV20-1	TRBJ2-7	CSAGSGTGGDWYEQYF	TGCAGTGCGGGATCCGGGACAGGGGGTGATTGGTACGAGCAGTACTTC
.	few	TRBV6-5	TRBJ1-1	CASSYSGHPNTEAFF	TGTGCCAGCAGTTACTCGGGACACCCGAACACTGAAGCTTTCTTT
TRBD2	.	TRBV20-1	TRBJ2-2	CSASVGGVTGELFF	TGCAGTGCTAGTGTGGGAGGGGTCACCGGGGAGCTGTTTTTT
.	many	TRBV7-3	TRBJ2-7	CASSLIGGGEQYF	TGTGCCAGCAGCTTAATTGGGGGCGGCGAGCAGTACTTC
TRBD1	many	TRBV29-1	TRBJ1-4	CSASGTGTEKLFF	TGCAGCGCGTCGGGGACAGGGACTGAAAAACTGTTTTTT
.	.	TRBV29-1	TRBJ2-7	CSVVGGYEQYF	TGCAGCGTTGTGGGAGGATACGAGCAGTACTTC
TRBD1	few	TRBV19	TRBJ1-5	CATKQGSGQPQHF	TGTGCCACAAAACAGGGGTCGGGACAGCCCCAGCATTTT
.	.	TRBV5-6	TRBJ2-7	CASSLAGREYF	TGTGCCAGCAGCTTGGCCGGGCGGGAGTACTTC
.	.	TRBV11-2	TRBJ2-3	CASSLHGGTPDTQYF	TGTGCCAGCAGCTTACACGGAGGGACGCCAGATACGCAGTATTTT
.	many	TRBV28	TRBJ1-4	CASSVRVNEKLFF	TGTGCCAGCAGTGTCAGGGTAAATGAAAAACTGTTTTTT
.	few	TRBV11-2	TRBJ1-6	CASSLDRGNNSPLHF	TGTGCCAGCAGCTTAGACAGGGGCAATAATTCACCCCTCCACTTT
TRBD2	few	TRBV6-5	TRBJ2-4	CASSYLGLAGEENIQYF	TGTGCCAGCAGTTACTTGGGACTAGCGGGAGAGGAGAACATTCAGTACTTC
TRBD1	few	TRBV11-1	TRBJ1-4	CASRSTGTEKLFF	TGTGCCAGCAGGTCGACAGGGACAGAAAAACTGTTTTTT
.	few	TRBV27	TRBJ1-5	CASSLPDSRNQPQHF	TGTGCCAGCAGTTTACCCGACAGTCGTAATCAGCCCCAGCATTTT
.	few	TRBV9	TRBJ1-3	CASSVGEGTGNTIYF	TGTGCCAGCAGCGTAGGAGAGGGAACTGGAAACACCATATATTTT
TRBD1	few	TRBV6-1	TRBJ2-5	CASSPQGEMGETQYF	TGTGCCAGCAGCCCCCAGGGGGAAATGGGAGAGACCCAGTACTTC
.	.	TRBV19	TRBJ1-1	CASRSGPEAFF	TGTGCCAGCCGTTCAGGTCCTGAAGCTTTCTTT
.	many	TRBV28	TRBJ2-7	CASSLTGDGYEQYF	TGTGCCAGCAGCCTTACGGGAGACGGCTACGAGCAGTACTTC
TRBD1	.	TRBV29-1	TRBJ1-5	CSVATGNNQPQHF	TGCAGCGTTGCGACAGGGAACAATCAGCCCCAGCATTTT
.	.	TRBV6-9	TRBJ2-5	CASSFGPGGTVQETQYF	TGTGCCAGCAGTTTCGGCCCCGGCGGGACAGTACAAGAGACCCAGTACTTC
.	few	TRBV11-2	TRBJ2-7	CASSLDLGLNYEQYF	TGTGCCAGCAGCTTAGATCTGGGTCTGAACTACGAGCAGTACTTC
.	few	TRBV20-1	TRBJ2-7	CSARFGEQYF	TGCAGTGCTAGATTTGGGGAGCAGTACTTC
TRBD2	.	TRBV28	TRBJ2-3	CASSPGLAGVGDTQYF	TGTGCCAGCAGTCCTGGACTAGCGGGAGTTGGGGATACGCAGTATTTT